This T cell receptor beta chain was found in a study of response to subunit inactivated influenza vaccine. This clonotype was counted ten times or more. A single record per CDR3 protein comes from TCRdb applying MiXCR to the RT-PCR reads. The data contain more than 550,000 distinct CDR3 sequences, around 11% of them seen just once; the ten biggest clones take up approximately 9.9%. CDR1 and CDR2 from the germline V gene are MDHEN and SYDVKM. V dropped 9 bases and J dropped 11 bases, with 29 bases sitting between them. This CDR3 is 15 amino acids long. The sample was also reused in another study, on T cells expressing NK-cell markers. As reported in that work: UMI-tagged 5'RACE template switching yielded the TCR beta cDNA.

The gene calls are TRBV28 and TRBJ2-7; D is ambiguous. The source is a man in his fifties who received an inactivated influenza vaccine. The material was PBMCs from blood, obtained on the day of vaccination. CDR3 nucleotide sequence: TGTGCCAGGAACTTGGGCGTAGTTAAGCTCCGAGTGGAGTACTTC. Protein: CARNLGVVKLRVEYF.